The rows below give T cell receptor beta chains drawn from one sample of a study of T-cell reconstitution after alpha-beta-depleted transplantation in children. TCRdb reprocessed the PCR reads via MiXCR and lists one record per CDR3 protein. Found here are around 360,000 distinct CDR3 sequences, 10% of them singletons; the top ten hold 2% to 2.5%. The material sequenced was PBMCs from the stem cell graft donor, taken from the stem cell graft. These receptors were collected from a human donor who donated a stem cell graft to a child with acute lymphoblastic leukemia. The CDR3 runs from the conserved cysteine through the conserved F or W. A D gene is named only where the DNA matches it firmly. Expanded clones are given a class, and other clones once, few, many or no size at all.

CDR3 length	V gene	clone size	D gene	J gene	CDR3 DNA	CDR3 protein
14	TRBV12-3/TRBV12-4	-	TRBD2	TRBJ2-5	TGTGCCAGCAACCCGACTAGCGTCAAAGAGACCCAGTACTTC	CASNPTSVKETQYF
19	TRBV20-1	few	-	TRBJ2-2	TGCAGTGCTAGAGGCAATCGACTACCAGGGGTCAAGAACACCGGGGAGCTGTTTTTT	CSARGNRLPGVKNTGELFF
15	TRBV12-3/TRBV12-4	few	-	TRBJ1-5	TGTGCCAGCAGTCCTACAGGGTTTTCAAGTCAGCCCCAGCATTTT	CASSPTGFSSQPQHF
15	TRBV7-6	-	-	TRBJ1-5	TGTGCCAGCAGCTTAGCTACGGACCTCAATCAGCCCCAGCATTTT	CASSLATDLNQPQHF
14	TRBV13	few	-	TRBJ2-1	TGTGCCAGCACCCTCTTTGCGGCCTACAATGAGCAGTTCTTC	CASTLFAAYNEQFF
15	TRBV5-1	few	-	TRBJ2-3	TGCGCCAGCAGCTCAAGAGGGGGTGGCACAGATACGCAGTATTTT	CASSSRGGGTDTQYF
17	TRBV11-2	-	-	TRBJ2-1	TGTGCCAGCAGCTTAGATAGGTGGAACGGCTGGCCGGATGAGCAGTTCTTC	CASSLDRWNGWPDEQFF
15	TRBV15	few	-	TRBJ2-3	TGTGCCACCAGCAGAGGGGACTCTAGCACAGATACGCAGTATTTT	CATSRGDSSTDTQYF
15	TRBV20-1	few	-	TRBJ2-5	TGCAGTGCTAGAGATGGGGGGGCATTGGGGGAGACCCAGTACTTC	CSARDGGALGETQYF
15	TRBV11-2	-	TRBD1	TRBJ1-2	TGTGCCAGCAGCTTAGGTGGGACAGGGGCATATGGCTACACCTTC	CASSLGGTGAYGYTF
14	TRBV29-1	-	TRBD1	TRBJ1-5	TGCAGCATTCAGACAGGGGTAAACAATCAGCCCCAGCATTTT	CSIQTGVNNQPQHF
16	TRBV7-9	-	TRBD1	TRBJ2-2	TGTGCCAGCAGCCCTTCGGTGACAGGGGCCACCGGGGAGCTGTTTTTT	CASSPSVTGATGELFF
17	TRBV19	few	TRBD2	TRBJ2-2	TGTGCCAGTAGTATGAGGTGGACTAGCGGGATGATCGGGGAGCTGTTTTTT	CASSMRWTSGMIGELFF
15	TRBV12-3/TRBV12-4	few	TRBD1	TRBJ1-2	TGTGCCAGCAGTGAAACAGGGGGCGTCGGCTATGGCTACACCTTC	CASSETGGVGYGYTF